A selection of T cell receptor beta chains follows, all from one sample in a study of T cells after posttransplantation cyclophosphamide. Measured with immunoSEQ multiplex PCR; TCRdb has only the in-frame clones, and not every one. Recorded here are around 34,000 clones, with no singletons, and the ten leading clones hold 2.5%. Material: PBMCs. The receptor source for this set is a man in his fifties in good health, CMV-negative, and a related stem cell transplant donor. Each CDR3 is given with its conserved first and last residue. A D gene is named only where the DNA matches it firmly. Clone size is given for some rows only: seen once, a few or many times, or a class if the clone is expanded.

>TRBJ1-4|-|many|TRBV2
TGTGCCAGCAAGAGGGAGGGGGTTGAAAAACTGTTTTTT
CASKREGVEKLFF
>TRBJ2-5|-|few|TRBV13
TGTGCCAGCAGCTTAGTAGATGGCGGGGAAGAGACCCAGTACTTC
CASSLVDGGEETQYF
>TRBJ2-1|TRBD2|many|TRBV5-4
TGTGCCAGCAGCCGGTATAGCGGGAGAAACAATGAGCAGTTCTTC
CASSRYSGRNNEQFF
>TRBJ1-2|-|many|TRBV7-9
TGTGCCAGCAGCTTAGACGGGTTCCCGCCCAAAGGCTACACCTTC
CASSLDGFPPKGYTF
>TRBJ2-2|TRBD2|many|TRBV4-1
TGCGCCAGCAGCCAAGACGGGGGGGGAGCGGGAGCAACCGGGGAGCTGTTTTTT
CASSQDGGGAGATGELFF
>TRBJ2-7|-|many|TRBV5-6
TGTGCCAGCAGCCCGACATTAAGGTCCTACGAGCAGTACTTC
CASSPTLRSYEQYF
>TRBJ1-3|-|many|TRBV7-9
TGTGCCAGCAGCCAGGACGGACTTGCGGGAAACACCATATATTTT
CASSQDGLAGNTIYF
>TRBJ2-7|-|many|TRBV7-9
TGTGCCAGCAGCGCCGCTAGCGCCTCCGAGCAGTACTTC
CASSAASASEQYF
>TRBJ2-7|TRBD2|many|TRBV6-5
TGTGCCAGCAGTTTCACCGGGACTAGCGTCTCCTACGAGCAGTACTTC
CASSFTGTSVSYEQYF
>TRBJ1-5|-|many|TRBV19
TGTGCCAGTAGCCCCTGGGGACAAAATCAGCCCCAGCATTTT
CASSPWGQNQPQHF
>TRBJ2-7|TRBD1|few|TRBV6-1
TGTGCCAGCAGGCCCCAGGCAGGGGGATCCTACGAGCAGTACTTC
CASRPQAGGSYEQYF
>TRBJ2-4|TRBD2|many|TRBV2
TGTGCCAGCAGTGAAGAGGGACTAGCGGCCCTGGCCAAAAACATTCAGTACTTC
CASSEEGLAALAKNIQYF
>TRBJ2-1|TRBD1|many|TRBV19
TGTGCCAGTAGTGCGCCGGGACAGGGAGACAATGAGCAGTTCTTC
CASSAPGQGDNEQFF
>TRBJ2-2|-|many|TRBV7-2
TGTGCCAGCAGCCCCAGGGTATCCGGGGAGCTGTTTTTT
CASSPRVSGELFF
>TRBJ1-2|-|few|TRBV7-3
TGTGCCAGCAGCTTAACCTCGCGGTCGGAGCCTCAACGTTATGGCTACACCTTC
CASSLTSRSEPQRYGYTF
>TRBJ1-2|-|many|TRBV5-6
TGTGCCAGCAGCCTTTGGACACTTGGCTACACCTTC
CASSLWTLGYTF
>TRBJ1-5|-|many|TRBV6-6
TGTGCCAGCAGTTACTCCGCCAGGCAGCCCCAGCATTTT
CASSYSARQPQHF
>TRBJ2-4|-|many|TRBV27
TGTGCCAGCAGTCTTTTCGCGGGGGCGTCCAAAAACATTCAGTACTTC
CASSLFAGASKNIQYF
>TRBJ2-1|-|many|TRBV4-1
TGCGCCAGCAGCCAAGAGTCCCTCGGGGGTACCCCCAATGAGCAGTTCTTC
CASSQESLGGTPNEQFF
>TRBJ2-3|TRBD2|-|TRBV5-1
TGCGCCAGCAGCTTGGTGTCCGGGGGGTGGGGTACGCAGTATTTT
CASSLVSGGWGTQYF
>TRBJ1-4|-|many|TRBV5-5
TGTGCCAGCAGCCGGGCCTTCAAGGGAGGGGATGAAAAACTGTTTTTT
CASSRAFKGGDEKLFF